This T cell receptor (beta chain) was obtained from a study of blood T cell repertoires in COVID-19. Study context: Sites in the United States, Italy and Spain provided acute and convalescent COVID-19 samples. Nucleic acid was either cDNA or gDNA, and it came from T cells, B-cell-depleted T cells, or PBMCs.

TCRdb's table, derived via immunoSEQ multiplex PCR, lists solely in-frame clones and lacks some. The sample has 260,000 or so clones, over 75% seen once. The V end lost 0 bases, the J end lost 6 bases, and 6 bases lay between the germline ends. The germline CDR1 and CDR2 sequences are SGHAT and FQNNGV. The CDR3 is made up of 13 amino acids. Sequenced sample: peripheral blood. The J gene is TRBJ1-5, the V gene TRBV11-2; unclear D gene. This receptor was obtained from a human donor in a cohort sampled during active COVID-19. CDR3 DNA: TGTGCCAGCAGCTTAGACGGGAGTCAGCCCCAGCATTTT. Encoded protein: CASSLDGSQPQHF.